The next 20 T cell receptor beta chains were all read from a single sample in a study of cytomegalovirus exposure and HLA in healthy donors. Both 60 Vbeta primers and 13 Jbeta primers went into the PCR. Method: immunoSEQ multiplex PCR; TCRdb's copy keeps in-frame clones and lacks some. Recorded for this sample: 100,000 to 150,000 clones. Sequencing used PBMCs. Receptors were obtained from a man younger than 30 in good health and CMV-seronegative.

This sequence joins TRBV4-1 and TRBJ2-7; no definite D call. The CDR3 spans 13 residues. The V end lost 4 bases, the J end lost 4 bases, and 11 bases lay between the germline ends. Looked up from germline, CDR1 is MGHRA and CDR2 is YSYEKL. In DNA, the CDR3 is TGCGCCAGCAGCCTAGCTGGCCAATACGAGCAGTACTTC. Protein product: CASSLAGQYEQYF.

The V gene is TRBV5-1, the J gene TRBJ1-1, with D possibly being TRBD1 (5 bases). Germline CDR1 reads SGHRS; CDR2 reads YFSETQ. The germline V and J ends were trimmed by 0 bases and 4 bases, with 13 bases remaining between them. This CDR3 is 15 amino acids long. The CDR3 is CASSLAVGGGTEAFF. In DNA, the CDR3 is TGCGCCAGCAGCTTGGCCGTCGGGGGAGGCACTGAAGCTTTCTTT.

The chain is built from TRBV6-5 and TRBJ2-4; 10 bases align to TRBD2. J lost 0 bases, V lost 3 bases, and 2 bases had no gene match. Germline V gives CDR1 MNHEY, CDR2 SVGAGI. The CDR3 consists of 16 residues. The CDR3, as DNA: TGTGCCAGCAGTTATAGCGGGGGGAGAGCCAAAAACATTCAGTACTTC. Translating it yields CASSYSGGRAKNIQYF.

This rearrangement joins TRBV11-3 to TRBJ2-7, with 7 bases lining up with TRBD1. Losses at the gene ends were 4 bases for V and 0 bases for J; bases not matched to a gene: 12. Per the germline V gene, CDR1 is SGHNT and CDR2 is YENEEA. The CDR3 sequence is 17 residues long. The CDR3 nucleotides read TGTGCCAGCAGCTCCCCCCAGAGGGGGCGACCCTCCTACGAGCAGTACTTC. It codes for CASSSPQRGRPSYEQYF.

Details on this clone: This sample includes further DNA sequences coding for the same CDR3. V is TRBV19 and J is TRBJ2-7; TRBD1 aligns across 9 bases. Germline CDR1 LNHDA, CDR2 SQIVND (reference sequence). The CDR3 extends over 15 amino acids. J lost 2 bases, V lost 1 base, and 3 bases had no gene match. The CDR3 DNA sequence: TGTGCCAGTAGTATAGCGGGGACAGGGCCCTACGAGCAGTACTTC. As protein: CASSIAGTGPYEQYF. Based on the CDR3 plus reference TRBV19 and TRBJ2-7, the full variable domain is DGGITQSPKYLFRKEGQNVTLSCEQNLNHDAMYWYRQDPGQGLRLIYYSQIVNDFQKGDIAEGYSVSREKKESFPLTVTSAQKNPTAFYLCASSIAGTGPYEQYFGPGTRLTVT.

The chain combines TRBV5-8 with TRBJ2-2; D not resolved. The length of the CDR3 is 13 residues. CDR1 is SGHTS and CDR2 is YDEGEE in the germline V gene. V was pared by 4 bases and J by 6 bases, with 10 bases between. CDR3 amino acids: CASSNHGSGELFF. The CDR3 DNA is TGTGCCAGCAGCAACCACGGGTCCGGGGAGCTGTTTTTT.

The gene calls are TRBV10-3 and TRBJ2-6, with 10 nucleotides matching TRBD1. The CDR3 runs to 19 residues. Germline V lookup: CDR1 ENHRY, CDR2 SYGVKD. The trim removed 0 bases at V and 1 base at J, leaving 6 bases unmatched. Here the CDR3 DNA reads TGTGCCATCAGTGAGTCGACAGGGGGCAAAAGTTCTGGGGCCAACGTCCTGACTTTC. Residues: CAISESTGGKSSGANVLTF.

The chain's CDR3 is CASSEGPGLAKNIQYF. The CDR3 DNA reads TGTGCCAGCAGTGAAGGGCCGGGACTAGCCAAAAACATTCAGTACTTC. This chain uses TRBV2 with TRBJ2-4; possibly TRBD2 for D (6 bases). CDR1 SNHLY and CDR2 FYNNEI come from the germline V gene. The CDR3 length is 16 residues. Trimming took off 1 base at V and 0 bases at J, with 10 bases between the two ends.

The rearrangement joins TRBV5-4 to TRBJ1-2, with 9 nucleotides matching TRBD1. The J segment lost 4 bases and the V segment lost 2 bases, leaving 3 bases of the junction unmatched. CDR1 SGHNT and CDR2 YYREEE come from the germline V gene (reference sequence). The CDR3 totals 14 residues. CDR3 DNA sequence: TGTGCCAGCAGCTTCCGGGACAGGGTCTATGGCTACACCTTC. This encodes CASSFRDRVYGYTF.

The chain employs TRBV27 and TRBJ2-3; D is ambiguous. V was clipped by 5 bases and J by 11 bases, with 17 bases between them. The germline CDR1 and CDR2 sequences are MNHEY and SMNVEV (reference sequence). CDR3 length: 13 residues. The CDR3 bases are TGTGCCAGCAGTCCCGGCGGAGTGATTTGGCAGTATTTT. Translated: CASSPGGVIWQYF.

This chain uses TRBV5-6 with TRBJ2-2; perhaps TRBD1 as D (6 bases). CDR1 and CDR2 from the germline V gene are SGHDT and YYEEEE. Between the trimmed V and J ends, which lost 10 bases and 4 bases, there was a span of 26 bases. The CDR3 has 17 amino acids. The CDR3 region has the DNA TGTGCCTGTTCCAAACAGGGAGCTGAGAGGGGCACCGGGGAGCTGTTTTTT. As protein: CACSKQGAERGTGELFF.

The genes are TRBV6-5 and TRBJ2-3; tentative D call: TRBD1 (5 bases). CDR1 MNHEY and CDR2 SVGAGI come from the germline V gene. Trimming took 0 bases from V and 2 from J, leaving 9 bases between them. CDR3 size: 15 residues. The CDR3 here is CASSYSADNTDTQYF. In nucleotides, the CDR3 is TGTGCCAGCAGTTACTCGGCGGACAACACAGATACGCAGTATTTT.

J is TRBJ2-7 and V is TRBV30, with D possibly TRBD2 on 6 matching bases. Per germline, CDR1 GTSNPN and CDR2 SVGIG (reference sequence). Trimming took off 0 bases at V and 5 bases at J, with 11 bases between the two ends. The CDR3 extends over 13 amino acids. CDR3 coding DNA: TGTGCCTGGAGTGTGACTAGTTTCCACGAGCAGTACTTC. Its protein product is CAWSVTSFHEQYF.

CDR3 sequence: CASIADGELFF. The CDR3 bases are TGTGCCAGTATCGCAGACGGGGAGCTGTTTTTT. V usage is TRBV19 and J usage is TRBJ2-2, with D uncertain. Germline lookup yields CDR1 LNHDA and CDR2 SQIVND (reference sequence). The length of the CDR3 is 11 residues. Trimming removed 7 bases from V and 7 bases from J, with 7 bases in between.

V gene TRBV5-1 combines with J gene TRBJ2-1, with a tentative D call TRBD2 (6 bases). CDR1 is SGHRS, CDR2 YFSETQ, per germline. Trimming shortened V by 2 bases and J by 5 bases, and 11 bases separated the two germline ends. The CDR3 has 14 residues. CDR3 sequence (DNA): TGCGCCAGCAGCTTAAGCGGGCTGGACAATGAGCAGTTCTTC. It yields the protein CASSLSGLDNEQFF.

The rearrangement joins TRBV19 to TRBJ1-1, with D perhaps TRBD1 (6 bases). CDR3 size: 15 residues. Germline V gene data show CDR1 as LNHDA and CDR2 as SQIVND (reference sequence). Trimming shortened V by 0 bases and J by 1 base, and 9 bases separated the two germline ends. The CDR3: CASSIEGQRNTEAFF. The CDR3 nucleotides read TGTGCCAGTAGTATAGAAGGACAGCGGAACACTGAAGCTTTCTTT.

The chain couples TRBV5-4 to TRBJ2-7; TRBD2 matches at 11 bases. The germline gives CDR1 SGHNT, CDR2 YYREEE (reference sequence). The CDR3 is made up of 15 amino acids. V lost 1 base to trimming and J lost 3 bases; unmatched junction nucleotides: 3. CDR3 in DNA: TGTGCCAGCAGCTTGTTCCTAGCGGGGGGCTACGAGCAGTACTTC. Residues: CASSLFLAGGYEQYF.

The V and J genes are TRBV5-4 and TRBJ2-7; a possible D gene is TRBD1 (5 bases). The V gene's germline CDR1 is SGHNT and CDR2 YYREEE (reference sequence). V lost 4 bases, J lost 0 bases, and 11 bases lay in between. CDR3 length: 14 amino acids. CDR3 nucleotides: TGTGCCAGCAGCGCTTCAGGGTCCTCCTACGAGCAGTACTTC. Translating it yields CASSASGSSYEQYF.

The CDR3 region is CASSLGWAQETQYF. The CDR3 DNA is TGCGCCAGCAGCTTGGGATGGGCTCAAGAGACCCAGTACTTC. V is TRBV5-1 and J is TRBJ2-5; D is unclear. CDR3 length: 14 residues. Germline CDR1 reads SGHRS; CDR2 reads YFSETQ. Trimming stripped 0 bases from V and 2 bases from J, with 8 bases between.

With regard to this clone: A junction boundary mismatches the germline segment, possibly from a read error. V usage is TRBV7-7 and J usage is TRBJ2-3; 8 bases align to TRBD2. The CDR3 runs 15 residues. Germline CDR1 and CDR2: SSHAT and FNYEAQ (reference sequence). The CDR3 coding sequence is TGTGCTAGCAGCTTAGTCGGGGGGGACACAGATACGCAGTATTTT. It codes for CASSLVGGDTDTQYF.